These 14 T cell receptor beta chains share one sample of origin, sequenced in a study of CD8 T cells in ankylosing spondylitis. TCRdb re-derived calls from the 5' RACE reads in MiXCR, one entry per CDR3 protein. Found here are 250,000 to 300,000 distinct CDR3 sequences, over 15% of them singletons; the top ten hold about 8%. Sequences were obtained from blood, either unsorted or a sorted T cell fraction (not recorded which). All receptors derive from a male donor with ankylosing spondylitis or in good health (not recorded which).

This clonotype occurred many times. The V gene is TRBV12-3 or TRBV12-4, the J gene TRBJ2-2, with 10 positions matching TRBD2. CDR3 length: 15 residues. The V segment lost 2 bases and the J segment 9 bases; nucleotides outside the gene matches: 6. As DNA, the CDR3 is TGTGCCAGCAGTTTAAGCGGGAGGGCCTCGAGGGAGCTGTTTTTT. Translating gives CASSLSGRASRELFF.

This chain uses TRBV20-1 with TRBJ2-5; 9 bases agree with TRBD2. The V segment lost 2 bases and the J segment 5 bases; nucleotides outside the gene matches: 9. In germline, CDR1 is DFQATT, CDR2 SNEGSKA (reference sequence). This CDR3 comprises 15 residues. The DNA of the CDR3 is TGCAGTGCTAGACTATTAGCGGGAGTGGAGGAGACCCAGTACTTC. This gives the protein CSARLLAGVEETQYF.

This clonotype was observed a few times. The rearrangement joins TRBV6-5 to TRBJ1-5; no reliable D call. CDR3 length: 15 amino acids. Trimming left V 2 bases short and J 2 bases short, with 10 bases between. CDR1 is MNHEY, CDR2 SVGAGI, per germline. CDR3 DNA sequence: TGTGCCAGCAGTTACGGGAGATCAGGCAATCAGCCCCAGCATTTT. Its translation: CASSYGRSGNQPQHF.

The J gene is TRBJ2-1, the V gene TRBV3-2; TRBD1, the table's D call, lacks a check against the DNA. TRBV3-2 is described as a pseudogene. This CDR3 has 15 residues. For the CDR3, the DNA is TGTGCCAGCTGCCAAGAGAGATTGGGGGGTGGCGTGCAGTTCTTC. Protein: CASCQERLGGGVQFF.

This clonotype appeared a few times. The genes are TRBV7-8 and TRBJ1-5, with D possibly TRBD1 on 5 matching bases. The germline V gene encodes CDR1 SGHVS and CDR2 FQNEAQ. There are 17 residues in the CDR3. V was shortened by 1 base and J by 0 bases, with 13 bases between the two germline ends. The CDR3 DNA follows: TGTGCCAGCAGCTTAGGGGGGACGGGATATAGCAATCAGCCCCAGCATTTT. It encodes CASSLGGTGYSNQPQHF.

This clonotype has more than one count but fewer than ten. The chain has TRBV4-2 and TRBJ2-2; D is unresolved. Germline CDR1 LGHNA, CDR2 YNFKEQ. Trimming removed 0 bases from V and 5 bases from J, with 7 bases in between. There are 14 residues in the CDR3. For the CDR3, the DNA is TGTGCCAGCAGCCAAGACGGTGTGACCGGGGAGCTGTTTTTT. Its translation: CASSQDGVTGELFF.

This clonotype was counted only a few times. This sequence joins TRBV7-8 and TRBJ1-2; maybe TRBD1 (5 bases). In germline, CDR1 is SGHVS, CDR2 FQNEAQ. The ends were cut back, 1 base at V and 4 bases at J, with 13 bases in the middle. CDR3 length: 15 residues. CDR3 bases: TGTGCCAGCAGCTTAGGGCAGGGTTTGGGCTATGGCTACACCTTC. This sequence encodes CASSLGQGLGYGYTF.

This clonotype was counted at least ten times. The J gene is TRBJ2-3, the V gene TRBV15; TRBD2 matches 12 bases. Unmatched junction bases numbered 9, after V lost 2 bases and J lost 6 bases. Germline CDR1 and CDR2: LNHNV and YYDKDF (reference sequence). This CDR3 has 17 amino acids. CDR3 amino acids: CATSRPTSGRGTDTQYF. The CDR3 nucleotides are TGTGCCACCAGCAGACCGACTAGCGGGAGAGGAACCGATACGCAGTATTTT.

This chain links TRBV20-1 with TRBJ2-2; TRBD2 aligns across 11 bases. Germline trimming cut 1 base from V and 6 bases from J; bases unmatched to any gene: 7. Germline CDR1 reads DFQATT; CDR2 reads SNEGSKA (reference sequence). This CDR3 comprises 16 residues. The CDR3 DNA reads TGCAGTGCTAGAGGGCATAGCGGGAGGGTGGCCGGGGAGCTGTTTTTT. It specifies CSARGHSGRVAGELFF.

This clonotype was seen a few times. The chain links TRBV20-1 to TRBJ2-3; 8 bases map to TRBD2. In germline, CDR1 is DFQATT, CDR2 SNEGSKA (reference sequence). V shed 2 bases and J 6 bases; nucleotides not matched to a gene: 10. The CDR3 runs 15 residues. The CDR3 protein is CSARQTSGLRDTQYF. The CDR3 nucleotides read TGCAGTGCTAGACAAACTAGCGGCCTTAGGGATACGCAGTATTTT.

The chain is built from TRBV10-3 and TRBJ1-3; D unresolved. CDR3 length: 14 residues. Trimming took off 2 bases at V and 2 bases at J, with 7 bases between the two ends. Germline V gene sequence: CDR1 ENHRY, CDR2 SYGVKD. CDR3 in DNA: TGTGCCATCAGTGAGAATTTACCTGGAAACACCATATATTTT. Amino acid sequence: CAISENLPGNTIYF.

In this sample, this clonotype turned up many times. The DNA of the CDR3 is TGTGCCAGCAGATCGACAGGCGTTAATTCACCCCTCCACTTT. Translation gives CASRSTGVNSPLHF. The rearrangement uses TRBV27 and TRBJ1-6, with D perhaps TRBD1 (6 bases). The length of the CDR3 is 14 residues. In germline, CDR1 is MNHEY, CDR2 SMNVEV (reference sequence). Trimming took off 6 bases at V and 6 bases at J, with 12 bases between the two ends.

The table lists this clonotype with a few counts. V usage is TRBV24-1 and J usage is TRBJ2-1; 7 bases agree with TRBD1. V lost 4 bases and J lost 1; bases outside the gene matches: 6. Germline V lookup: CDR1 KGHDR, CDR2 SFDVKD. The CDR3 has 16 residues. CDR3: CATSDHRGTSYNEQFF. The CDR3 bases are TGTGCCACCAGTGACCACAGGGGTACGTCCTACAATGAGCAGTTCTTC.

At least ten counts were recorded for this clonotype. The chain combines TRBV29-1 with TRBJ2-5, with TRBD2 matching 7 bases. V lost 4 bases to trimming and J lost 5 bases; unmatched junction nucleotides: 4. Germline CDR1 is SQVTM and CDR2 is ANQGSEA. The CDR3 is 12 residues long. CDR3 amino acids: CSVVKAGETQYF. The CDR3 region has the DNA TGCAGCGTTGTAAAAGCGGGGGAGACCCAGTACTTC.